This T cell receptor beta chain was recovered during a study of Graves' ophthalmopathy and Graves' hyperthyroidism. On the study more broadly: The study drew peripheral blood at initial diagnosis, before any treatment. The study, taken as a whole, reports: Thyroid clonotypes that were expanded above 0.001 frequency mostly also appeared in blood.

RNA served as the template for amplifying TCR beta CDR3 regions. The workflow started with a first-round RT-PCR run with HTBI primers and then moved on to a second-round multiplex PCR. TCRdb called the multiplex PCR reads again in MiXCR, with one record for every CDR3 protein. Of around 600,000 distinct CDR3 sequences listed, just over 40% are singletons. About this clonotype itself: Its antigen remains unknown.

Deletions cut 1 base from V and 2 bases from J, with 15 bases between. There are 16 residues in the CDR3. Germline V gene data show CDR1 as LGHNA and CDR2 as YNFKEQ. The sequenced sample was peripheral blood. This chain joins TRBV4-2 and TRBJ2-7, with a possible D match to TRBD2 (5 bases). The sequence was collected from an adult man with Graves' ophthalmopathy. Here the CDR3 reads CASSQVLSSTTYEQYF. The CDR3 bases are TGTGCCAGCAGCCAAGTCCTTTCTAGCACAACCTACGAGCAGTACTTC.